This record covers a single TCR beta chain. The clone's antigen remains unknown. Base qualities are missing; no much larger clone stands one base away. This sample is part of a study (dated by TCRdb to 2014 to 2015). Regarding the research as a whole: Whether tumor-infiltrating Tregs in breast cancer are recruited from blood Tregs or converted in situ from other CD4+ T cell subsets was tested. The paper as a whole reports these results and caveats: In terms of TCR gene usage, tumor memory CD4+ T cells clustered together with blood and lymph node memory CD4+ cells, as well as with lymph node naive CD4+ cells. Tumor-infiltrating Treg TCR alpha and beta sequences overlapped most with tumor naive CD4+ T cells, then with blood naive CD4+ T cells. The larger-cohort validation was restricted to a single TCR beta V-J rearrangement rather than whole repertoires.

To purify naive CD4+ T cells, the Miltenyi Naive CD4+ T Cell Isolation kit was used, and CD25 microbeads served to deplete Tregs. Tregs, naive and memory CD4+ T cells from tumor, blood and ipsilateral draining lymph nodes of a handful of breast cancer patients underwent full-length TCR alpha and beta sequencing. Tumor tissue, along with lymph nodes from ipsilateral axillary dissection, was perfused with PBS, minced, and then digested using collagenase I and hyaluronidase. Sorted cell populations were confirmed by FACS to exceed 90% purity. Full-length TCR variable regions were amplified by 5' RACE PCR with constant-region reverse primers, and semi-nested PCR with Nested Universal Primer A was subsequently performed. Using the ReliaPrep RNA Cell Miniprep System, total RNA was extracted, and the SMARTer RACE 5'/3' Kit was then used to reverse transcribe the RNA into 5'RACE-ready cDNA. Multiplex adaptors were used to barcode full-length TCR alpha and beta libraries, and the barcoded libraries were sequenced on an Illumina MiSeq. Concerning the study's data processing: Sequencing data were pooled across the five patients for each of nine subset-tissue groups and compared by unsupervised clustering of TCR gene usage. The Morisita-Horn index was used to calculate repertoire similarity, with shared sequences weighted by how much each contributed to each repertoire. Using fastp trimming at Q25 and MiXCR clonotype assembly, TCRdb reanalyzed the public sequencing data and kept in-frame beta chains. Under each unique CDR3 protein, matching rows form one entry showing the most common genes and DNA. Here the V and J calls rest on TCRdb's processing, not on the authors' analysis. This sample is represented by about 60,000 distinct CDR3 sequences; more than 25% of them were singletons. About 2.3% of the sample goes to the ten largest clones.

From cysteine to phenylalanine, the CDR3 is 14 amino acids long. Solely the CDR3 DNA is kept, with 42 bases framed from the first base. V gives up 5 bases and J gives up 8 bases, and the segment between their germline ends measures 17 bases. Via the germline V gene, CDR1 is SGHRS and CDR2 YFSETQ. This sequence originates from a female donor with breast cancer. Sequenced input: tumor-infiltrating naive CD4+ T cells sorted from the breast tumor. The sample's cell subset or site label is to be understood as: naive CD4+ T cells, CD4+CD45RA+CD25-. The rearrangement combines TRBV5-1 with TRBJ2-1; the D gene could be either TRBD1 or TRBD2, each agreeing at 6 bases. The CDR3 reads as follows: CASRPGHTGDEQFF. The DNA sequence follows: TGCGCCAGCAGGCCGGGACACACGGGGGATGAGCAGTTCTTC.